The 25 T cell receptor beta chains reported below all come from one sample, sequenced in a study of blood T cell repertoires in COVID-19. Sequenced by immunoSEQ multiplex PCR; TCRdb stores in-frame clones only, minus some. The data show some 240,000 clones, around nine tenths seen once. Sequenced sample: peripheral blood. Source of these receptors: a man aged 55 to 70 who had recovered from COVID-19.

A single count supports this clone. The genes are TRBV18 and TRBJ1-3; D possibly corresponds to TRBD1 (6 bases). The CDR3 loop spans 16 amino acids. Per the germline V gene, CDR1 is KGHSH and CDR2 is LQKENI. Deletions cut 5 bases from V and 0 bases from J, with 14 bases between. CDR3 sequence (DNA): TGTGCCAGCTCAGAGCGACAGGTAGCCTCTGGAAACACCATATATTTT. Its translation is CASSERQVASGNTIYF.

V is TRBV19 and J is TRBJ1-2; D unclear. The germline gives CDR1 LNHDA, CDR2 SQIVND (reference sequence). V was shortened by 5 bases and J by 8 bases, with 30 bases between the two germline ends. The CDR3 runs 18 residues. CDR3 sequence reads: CASSYIRDPGESHGGYTF. CDR3 in DNA: TGTGCCAGTAGTTATATACGGGATCCGGGCGAGAGCCACGGAGGCTACACCTTC.

The rearrangement uses TRBV5-4 and TRBJ2-7, with TRBD1 identical over 8 bases. Trimming removed 4 bases from V and 7 bases from J; junction bases left unmatched: 4. Germline V lookup: CDR1 SGHNT, CDR2 YYREEE (reference sequence). CDR3 length: 12 residues. CDR3 amino acids: CASSRTGREQYF. The CDR3 DNA sequence: TGTGCCAGCAGCCGGACAGGGAGGGAGCAGTACTTC.

The chain is built from TRBV30 and TRBJ1-1; 9 bases are shared with TRBD1. Germline CDR1 is GTSNPN and CDR2 is SVGIG (reference sequence). The CDR3 has 13 residues. Germline trimming cut 8 bases from V and 4 bases from J; bases unmatched to any gene: 8. The CDR3 reads CARNRGQGTEAFF. The CDR3 coding sequence is TGTGCCCGGAACAGGGGGCAGGGCACTGAAGCTTTCTTT.

The V and J genes are TRBV19 and TRBJ1-3; 9 bases align to TRBD1. Germline V CDR1 and CDR2: LNHDA, SQIVND (reference sequence). The CDR3 totals 15 residues. J gave up 4 bases and V 6 bases, and 7 bases lay outside the gene matches. The DNA of the CDR3 is TGTGCCAGTAGCCGGGACAGGGTTTCGGGAAACACCATATATTTT. Translation: CASSRDRVSGNTIYF.

The V gene is TRBV19, the J gene TRBJ2-3; TRBD2 is a possible D gene (6 bases). The CDR3 runs 16 residues. The germline V gene encodes CDR1 LNHDA and CDR2 SQIVND (reference sequence). V was shortened by 1 base and J by 1 base, with 12 bases between the two germline ends. The DNA for the CDR3 is TGTGCCAGTAGTATAGCAGGAGGGCTAGGCACAGATACGCAGTATTTT. It yields the protein CASSIAGGLGTDTQYF.

The chain links TRBV6-2 or TRBV6-3 to TRBJ2-5; D may be TRBD2 (6 bases). Germline CDR1 is MNHEY and CDR2 is SVGEGT. Between the trimmed V and J ends, which lost 0 bases and 0 bases, there was a span of 8 bases. The CDR3 has 15 residues. The CDR3 reads CASSYSERDQETQYF. The CDR3 nucleotides read TGTGCCAGCAGTTACTCGGAGCGGGACCAAGAGACCCAGTACTTC.

The genes are TRBV6-5 and TRBJ1-2, with TRBD1 as a possible D gene (6 bases). The CDR3 runs to 13 residues. Germline CDR1 and CDR2: MNHEY and SVGAGI. Trimming took 6 bases from V and 3 from J, leaving 11 bases between them. The DNA for the CDR3 is TGTGCCAGCAGAGGGGGAGGGGACTATGGCTACACCTTC. Amino acids: CASRGGGDYGYTF.

This CDR3 is CANDRDSNQPQHF. CDR3 DNA: TGCGCCAACGACAGGGATAGCAATCAGCCCCAGCATTTT. The gene calls are TRBV10-1 and TRBJ1-5; 7 bases match TRBD1. Germline V gene sequence: CDR1 WNHNN, CDR2 SYGVQD (reference sequence). This CDR3 comprises 13 residues. The V gene end was trimmed by 10 bases and the J gene end by 0 bases; junction bases not matched to a gene: 3.

The V gene is TRBV28, the J gene TRBJ1-5, with 9 positions matching TRBD1. The junction had 15 bases not matched to a gene; V was cut back by 10 bases and J by 5 bases. In germline, CDR1 is MDHEN, CDR2 SYDVKM. This CDR3 has 16 amino acids. The CDR3 DNA sequence: TGTGCCAACCGACCCGGGGACAGGGCGGGGGATCAGCCCCAGCATTTT. Translating gives CANRPGDRAGDQPQHF.

The chain employs TRBV6-5 and TRBJ1-1; D may be TRBD1 (6 bases). Trimming shortened V by 8 bases and J by 8 bases, and 21 bases separated the two germline ends. The CDR3 is made up of 14 amino acids. Germline CDR1 and CDR2: MNHEY and SVGAGI. CDR3 DNA: TGTGCCAGCCTTAGAACAGGGAAAGCTGTAGAAGCTTTCTTT. As protein: CASLRTGKAVEAFF.

The gene calls are TRBV15 and TRBJ2-4; perhaps TRBD1 as D (6 bases). The V gene's germline CDR1 is LNHNV and CDR2 YYDKDF (reference sequence). This CDR3 region has 14 residues. V gave up 1 base and J gave up 4 bases, with 8 bases separating them. The CDR3 loop reads CATSRGRGKNIQYF. The DNA for the CDR3 is TGTGCCACCAGCAGAGGCAGGGGAAAAAACATTCAGTACTTC.

The chain carries TRBV10-3 and TRBJ1-1, with 10 bases lining up with TRBD1. The CDR3 is 12 amino acids. Germline values: CDR1 ENHRY, CDR2 SYGVKD. V lost 7 bases, J lost 7 bases, and 3 bases stayed unmatched. CDR3 nucleotides: TGTGCCATCAAAAGGGACAGGGGTGAAGCTTTCTTT. Residues: CAIKRDRGEAFF.

This chain connects TRBV9 to TRBJ2-3, with 8 bases that match TRBD1. With V trimmed by 4 bases and J by 5 bases, 6 bases remained unmatched. This CDR3 is 14 amino acids long. The germline V gene has CDR1 SGDLS and CDR2 YYNGEE. The CDR3 DNA reads as TGTGCCAGCAGCCCTCAGGGGGCAGGAGATACGCAGTATTTT. Translation gives CASSPQGAGDTQYF.

The V call is TRBV7-8, the J call TRBJ2-1; possible D gene TRBD2, 6 bases. Trimming stripped 5 bases from V and 10 bases from J, with 12 bases between. Germline values: CDR1 SGHVS, CDR2 FQNEAQ. The CDR3 extends over 12 amino acids. The CDR3 DNA follows: TGTGCCAGCAGCCAGGTCCGGGGGGAGCAGTTCTTC. Amino acids: CASSQVRGEQFF. Full variable domain (rest looked up from reference TRBV7-8 and TRBJ2-1): GAGVSQSPRYKVAKRGQDVALRCDPISGHVSLFWYQQALGQGPEFLTYFQNEAQLDKSGLPSDRFFAERPEGSVSTLKIQRTQQEDSAVYLCASSQVRGEQFFGPGTRLTVL.

CDR3 nucleotides: TGCGCCAGCAGGACCGCCCCGACGGAGAACTATGGCTACACCTTC. This codes for CASRTAPTENYGYTF. The rearrangement links TRBV5-1 to TRBJ1-2; D not resolved. The germline V and J ends were trimmed by 5 bases and 2 bases, with 16 bases remaining between them. Germline CDR1 is SGHRS and CDR2 is YFSETQ. The CDR3 runs 15 residues.

This rearrangement joins TRBV19 to TRBJ1-2, with 9 bases lining up with TRBD1. Trimming cost V 6 bases and J 8 bases; bases outside gene matches: 7. The CDR3 has 13 residues. CDR1 and CDR2 (germline): LNHDA, SQIVND (reference sequence). The DNA of the CDR3 is TGTGCCAGTAGCCTTACAGGGGGCTGGGGCTACACCTTC. It is translated as CASSLTGGWGYTF.

The chain uses TRBV6-5 and TRBJ2-3; D might be TRBD1 (6 bases). CDR3 length equals 14 residues. Germline V gene data show CDR1 as MNHEY and CDR2 as SVGAGI. V was trimmed by 10 bases and J by 5 bases, leaving 19 bases between them. The CDR3 region is CAIGKQGIGDTQYF. In DNA form, the CDR3 reads TGTGCCATCGGGAAACAGGGAATAGGAGATACGCAGTATTTT.

CDR3 bases: TGTGCCAGCAGTACACCGGGACAGGGGAACGAGCAGTACTTC. Its translation: CASSTPGQGNEQYF. V usage is TRBV5-4 and J usage is TRBJ2-7; 10 bases are shared with TRBD1. The CDR3 loop spans 14 amino acids. Trimming removed 5 bases from V and 5 bases from J; junction bases left unmatched: 7. The germline V gene has CDR1 SGHNT and CDR2 YYREEE (reference sequence).

This clone came up once. CDR3 loop: CASSFGVGAVRGPYEQYF. CDR3 DNA: TGCGCCAGCAGCTTTGGAGTGGGGGCGGTCAGGGGGCCTTACGAGCAGTACTTC. The chain recombines TRBV5-1 with TRBJ2-7; 8 bases are shared with TRBD1. The CDR3 extends over 18 amino acids. Trimming cost V 2 bases and J 4 bases; bases outside gene matches: 17. From germline, CDR1 is SGHRS and CDR2 YFSETQ.

The chain carries TRBV5-8 and TRBJ1-1, with D possibly matching TRBD1 (6 bases). The CDR3 runs 16 residues. Trimming took off 4 bases at V and 1 base at J, with 17 bases between the two ends. The germline V gene encodes CDR1 SGHTS and CDR2 YDEGEE. The CDR3 sequence is CASSPPGGRKNTEAFF. In nucleotides, the CDR3 is TGTGCCAGCAGCCCCCCGGGGGGGCGCAAGAACACTGAAGCTTTCTTT.

This chain joins TRBV7-8 and TRBJ1-6; a weak D match, TRBD1 (5 bases). Per germline, CDR1 SGHVS and CDR2 FQNEAQ. Trimming stripped 3 bases from V and 10 bases from J, with 10 bases between. This CDR3 contains 13 residues. The CDR3 is CASSFSGPSPLHF. The CDR3 nucleotides read TGTGCCAGCAGCTTCTCAGGGCCATCACCCCTCCACTTT.

The chain recombines TRBV19 with TRBJ2-2; tentatively, D is TRBD1 (5 bases). The CDR3 totals 15 residues. Trimming removed 4 bases at V and 3 bases at J, with 12 bases between. Germline V gene lookup returns CDR1 LNHDA and CDR2 SQIVND (reference sequence). CDR3 amino acids: CASSTTERDTGELFF. The DNA of the CDR3 is TGTGCCAGTAGTACGACAGAAAGGGACACCGGGGAGCTGTTTTTT.

In this sample, this clone turned up once. For the CDR3, the DNA is TGTGCCAGCAGCATGGGACTAAGCACCGGGGAGCTGTTTTTT. Protein: CASSMGLSTGELFF. This chain connects TRBV7-3 to TRBJ2-2; 7 bases are shared with TRBD2. The CDR3 length is 14 residues. With 5 bases clipped from V and 4 bases from J, the junction kept 4 bases outside the gene matches. Germline V CDR1 and CDR2: SGHTA, FQGTGA.

V gene TRBV12-3 or TRBV12-4 combines with J gene TRBJ2-5; 7 bases are a match to TRBD1. V trimming: 2 bases; J trimming: 7 bases; junction bases outside the gene matches: 4. The CDR3 loop spans 13 amino acids. The CDR3 spells CASSLKGALTQYF. The CDR3 region has the DNA TGTGCCAGCAGTTTAAAGGGGGCATTGACCCAGTACTTC.